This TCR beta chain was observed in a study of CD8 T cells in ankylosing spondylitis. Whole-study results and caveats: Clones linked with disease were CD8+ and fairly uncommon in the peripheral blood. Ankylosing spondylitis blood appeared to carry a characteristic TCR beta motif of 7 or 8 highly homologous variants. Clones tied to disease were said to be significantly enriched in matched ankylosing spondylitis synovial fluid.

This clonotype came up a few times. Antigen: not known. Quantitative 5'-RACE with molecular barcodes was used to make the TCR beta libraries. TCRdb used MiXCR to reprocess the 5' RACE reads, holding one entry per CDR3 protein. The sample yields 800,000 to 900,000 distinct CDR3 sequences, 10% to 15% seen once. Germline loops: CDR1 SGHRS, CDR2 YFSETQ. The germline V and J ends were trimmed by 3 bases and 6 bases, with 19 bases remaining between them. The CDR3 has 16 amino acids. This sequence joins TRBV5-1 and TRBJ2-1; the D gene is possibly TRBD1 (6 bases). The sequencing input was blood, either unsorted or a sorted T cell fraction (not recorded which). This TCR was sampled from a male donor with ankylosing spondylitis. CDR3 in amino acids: CASSSVTGHGGNEQFF. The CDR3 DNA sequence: TGCGCCAGCAGCTCCGTGACAGGCCATGGGGGCAATGAGCAGTTCTTC.